The 20 T cell receptor beta chains below come from one sample, sequenced in a study of T cells in localized non-small cell lung cancer. The repertoire was sequenced with immunoSEQ multiplex PCR; TCRdb's copy has only in-frame clones and lacks some. The table has fewer than 1,200 clones, 24% seen once. The sequenced sample was lung tumor tissue, obtained before any cancer treatment. The receptors here all came from a male donor at least 60 years old with stage III squamous cell lung carcinoma.

In its sample, this clone was seen a few times. The chain is built from TRBV9 and TRBJ1-1; D remains ambiguous. The ends were cut back, 0 bases at V and 4 bases at J, with 10 bases in the middle. There are 14 residues in the CDR3. Germline-derived CDR1 and CDR2 are SGDLS and YYNGEE. The CDR3 here is CASSVAGRPTEAFF. The CDR3 DNA follows: TGTGCCAGCAGCGTAGCTGGGAGGCCCACTGAAGCTTTCTTT.

J is TRBJ2-5 and V is TRBV30; 8 bases match TRBD2. The germline gives CDR1 GTSNPN, CDR2 SVGIG (reference sequence). CDR3 length equals 12 residues. V lost 5 bases to trimming and J lost 4 bases; unmatched junction nucleotides: 3. In DNA form, the CDR3 reads TGTGCCTGGGAGCGGGGGTCAGAGACCCAGTACTTC. Translation gives CAWERGSETQYF.

This clone came up a few times. The J gene is TRBJ1-1, the V gene TRBV19; the D is unclear. The CDR3 extends over 12 amino acids. Germline V lookup: CDR1 LNHDA, CDR2 SQIVND (reference sequence). V lost 3 bases and J 4 bases, leaving 6 bases between the germline ends. The chain's CDR3 is CASSMSSTEAFF. DNA for the CDR3: TGTGCCAGTAGTATGAGTTCCACTGAAGCTTTCTTT. The complete variable domain, with remaining parts taken from reference TRBV19 and TRBJ1-1, reads DGGITQSPKYLFRKEGQNVTLSCEQNLNHDAMYWYRQDPGQGLRLIYYSQIVNDFQKGDIAEGYSVSREKKESFPLTVTSAQKNPTAFYLCASSMSSTEAFFGQGTRLTVV.

CDR3 nucleotides: TGCGCCAGCAGCCAAGATCCAGGTTGGGGAGTCGGGGAGCTGTTTTTT. This translates into CASSQDPGWGVGELFF. V usage is TRBV4-1 and J usage is TRBJ2-2; the D gene is possibly TRBD2 (5 bases). The germline gives CDR1 MGHRA, CDR2 YSYEKL. The CDR3 consists of 16 residues. Trimming shortened V by 0 bases and J by 7 bases, and 15 bases separated the two germline ends.

The gene calls are TRBV19 and TRBJ1-2, with D unresolved. The germline V and J ends were trimmed by 0 bases and 6 bases, with 11 bases remaining between them. There are 14 residues in the CDR3. CDR1 and CDR2 from the germline V gene are LNHDA and SQIVND (reference sequence). The CDR3 DNA reads as TGTGCCAGTAGTATAGATTTAAGGGAAGATGGCTACACCTTC. It is translated as CASSIDLREDGYTF.

The chain joins TRBV11-3 to TRBJ1-1; possible D gene TRBD1, 6 bases. V was clipped by 6 bases and J by 4 bases, with 15 bases between them. The CDR3 is 14 residues long. Germline V CDR1 and CDR2: SGHNT, YENEEA. CDR3 coding DNA: TGTGCCAGCAGGGGGTCGGGGGGCCCCACTGAAGCTTTCTTT. Translated, it gives CASRGSGGPTEAFF.

This clone was seen more than once but under ten times. The chain links TRBV19 to TRBJ1-1; 7 nucleotides match TRBD1. The CDR3 loop spans 16 amino acids. The J segment lost 3 bases and the V segment lost 6 bases, leaving 13 bases of the junction unmatched. CDR1 and CDR2 (germline): LNHDA, SQIVND (reference sequence). The CDR3 reads CASRPISGGIHTEAFF. The CDR3 DNA follows: TGTGCCAGTAGACCGATCTCAGGGGGTATTCACACTGAAGCTTTCTTT.

The chain employs TRBV11-3 and TRBJ2-7; D gene ambiguous. Deletions cut 0 bases from V and 5 bases from J, with 11 bases between. This CDR3 spans 14 amino acids. CDR1 is SGHNT, CDR2 YENEEA, per germline. CDR3 nucleotides: TGTGCCAGCAGCTTAGAGGGCTATGGTGACGAGCAGTACTTC. Its translation is CASSLEGYGDEQYF.

This clone was counted between two and nine times. The rearrangement uses TRBV19 and TRBJ1-1; weak D call: TRBD1 (6 bases). Between the trimmed V and J ends, which lost 5 bases and 0 bases, there was a span of 13 bases. The CDR3 contains 15 residues. The germline gives CDR1 LNHDA, CDR2 SQIVND (reference sequence). Written as DNA, the CDR3 is TGTGCCAGTAGTGACCTACAGGGTATGAACACTGAAGCTTTCTTT. Residues: CASSDLQGMNTEAFF.

V and J are TRBV19 and TRBJ1-2; D ambiguous. V lost 3 bases and J 6 bases, leaving 11 bases between the germline ends. The length of the CDR3 is 13 residues. Germline V CDR1 and CDR2: LNHDA, SQIVND (reference sequence). The CDR3 reads CASSMNGRNGYTF. CDR3 nucleotides: TGTGCCAGTAGTATGAACGGTCGAAATGGCTACACCTTC.

The chain has TRBV11-3 and TRBJ2-7, with 11 nucleotides matching TRBD2. After removal of 3 bases from V and 1 base from J, the junction contained 5 bases not matched to a gene. The germline V gene encodes CDR1 SGHNT and CDR2 YENEEA. This CDR3 comprises 16 residues. CDR3 region: CASSFLPSGGSYEQYF. In DNA form, the CDR3 reads TGTGCCAGCAGCTTTCTCCCTAGCGGGGGGTCCTACGAGCAGTACTTC.

The chain employs TRBV10-2 and TRBJ2-7; D unclear. The germline CDR1 and CDR2 sequences are WSHSY and SAAADI. The CDR3 length is 13 residues. The germline V and J ends were trimmed by 5 bases and 3 bases, with 11 bases remaining between them. As DNA, the CDR3 is TGCGCCAGCAGTTCGGACCGTGACTACGAGCAGTACTTC. Protein: CASSSDRDYEQYF.

The chain carries TRBV9 and TRBJ2-5; maybe TRBD2 (6 bases). V was shortened by 0 bases and J by 4 bases, with 10 bases between the two germline ends. The CDR3 is made up of 14 amino acids. The germline gives CDR1 SGDLS, CDR2 YYNGEE. CDR3: CASSVGLGLETQYF. In DNA form, the CDR3 reads TGTGCCAGCAGCGTAGGGCTGGGACTAGAGACCCAGTACTTC.

This chain uses TRBV6-8 with TRBJ1-1; perhaps TRBD1 as D (5 bases). Trimming stripped 8 bases from V and 1 base from J, with 17 bases between. The CDR3 is made up of 15 amino acids. The germline CDR1 and CDR2 sequences are MNHGY and SAAAGT. The CDR3 nucleotides read TGTGCCAGCCGTGCGGGGCACTCAGGGAACACTGAAGCTTTCTTT. Its protein is CASRAGHSGNTEAFF.

V and J are TRBV9 and TRBJ1-1, with D possibly TRBD1 on 5 matching bases. This CDR3 is 16 amino acids long. The V end lost 4 bases, the J end lost 4 bases, and 20 bases lay between the germline ends. Germline loops: CDR1 SGDLS, CDR2 YYNGEE. The CDR3 here is CASSRIAGQGSTEAFF. The CDR3 bases are TGTGCCAGCAGCAGAATTGCGGGGCAGGGAAGCACTGAAGCTTTCTTT. The full variable domain, rest sourced from reference TRBV9 and TRBJ1-1, is DSGVTQTPKHLITATGQRVTLRCSPRSGDLSVYWYQQSLDQGLQFLIQYYNGEERAKGNILERFSAQQFPDLHSELNLSSLELGDSALYFCASSRIAGQGSTEAFFGQGTRLTVV.

This clone is labeled as medium-sized (0.01 to 0.1%). CDR3 sequence (DNA): TGTGCCAGCAGCCCCCGACAGGGTGGTAGCACAGATACGCAGTATTTT. Its protein product is CASSPRQGGSTDTQYF. The chain combines TRBV11-3 with TRBJ2-3; 7 nucleotides line up with TRBD1. With V trimmed by 5 bases and J by 0 bases, 8 bases remained unmatched. This CDR3 is built from 16 residues. CDR1 is SGHNT and CDR2 is YENEEA in the germline V gene.

V and J are TRBV4-1 and TRBJ2-7; D perhaps matches TRBD1 (5 bases). From germline, CDR1 is MGHRA and CDR2 YSYEKL. The CDR3 covers 15 residues. The V end lost 4 bases, the J end lost 0 bases, and 13 bases lay between the germline ends. In DNA, the CDR3 is TGCGCCAGCAGCCTCCTGGGGCAGTCCTCCTACGAGCAGTACTTC. Amino acids: CASSLLGQSSYEQYF.

There are a few counts of this clone. The V gene is TRBV11-3, the J gene TRBJ2-7, with D perhaps TRBD1 (6 bases). Germline assignment: CDR1 SGHNT and CDR2 YENEEA. The CDR3 spans 14 residues. V lost 0 bases, J lost 4 bases, and 10 bases lay in between. The CDR3 region is CASSLEGGVYEQYF. The CDR3 region has the DNA TGTGCCAGCAGCTTAGAAGGGGGAGTATACGAGCAGTACTTC.

Comments on this clone: One end of the junction is discordant with germline, which a read error may explain. The chain has TRBV11-3 and TRBJ2-7, with 12 bases lining up with TRBD1. The CDR3 has 16 amino acids. CDR1 and CDR2 (germline): SGHNT, YENEEA. DNA for the CDR3: TGTGCCAGCAGCGTAGAGCCGGGACAGGGGGCCCTCGAGCAGTACTTC. Its translation is CASSVEPGQGALEQYF.

V usage is TRBV5-1 and J usage is TRBJ1-2; perhaps TRBD1 as D (5 bases). The germline V gene has CDR1 SGHRS and CDR2 YFSETQ. Trimming took 0 bases from V and 0 from J, leaving 6 bases between them. There are 14 residues in the CDR3. The CDR3 loop reads CASSLVGANYGYTF. The CDR3 coding sequence is TGCGCCAGCAGCTTGGTGGGGGCTAACTATGGCTACACCTTC.